This note documents a single T cell receptor beta chain sequence. The CDR3 is made up of 12 amino acids. Per the germline V gene, CDR1 is SGHRS and CDR2 is YFSETQ. V lost 4 bases to trimming and J lost 11 bases; unmatched junction nucleotides: 6. These data are taken from a study of blood T cell repertoires in COVID-19. For the study at large: From T cells, B-cell-depleted T cells, or PBMCs came the material, which was cDNA or gDNA.

The repertoire was sequenced with immunoSEQ multiplex PCR; TCRdb's copy has only in-frame clones and lacks some. The data show about 270,000 clones, 88% seen once. The study recruited people aged roughly 18 to 95 years across under 25 US areas. Material: PBMCs or T cells enriched from blood (not recorded which). The chain couples TRBV5-1 to TRBJ2-3; 8 bases map to TRBD1. The clonotype originates from a woman between 40 and 55 years old with acute COVID-19. In DNA, the CDR3 is TGCGCCAGCAGCGTAGGACAGGGTGAGCAGTATTTT. This translates into CASSVGQGEQYF.